This T cell receptor (beta chain) was captured in a study of low-dose radiotherapy and immunotherapy resistance in tumors. Study as a whole: Dosing of intravenous cyclophosphamide at 200 mg/m2 occurred every two weeks and took place one day prior to radiation and immunotherapy.

At least ten counts were recorded for this clonotype. CDR3 length: 15 amino acids. Trimming left V 5 bases short and J 1 base short, with 11 bases between. In germline, CDR1 is SEHNR, CDR2 FQNEAQ (reference sequence). TRAV- and TRBV-specific primers primed first-strand cDNA, covering alpha and beta chains. TCR amplification used about 20 PCR cycles, a constant-region primer and a V-primer adapter. TCRdb re-called the reads through MiXCR, storing one row per CDR3 protein. The sample yields under 90,000 distinct CDR3 sequences, around 32% seen once. Documented time point: before trial treatment. V and J are TRBV7-9 and TRBJ2-2; TRBD1 or TRBD2 may be the D gene (7 bases each). This sequence originates from a female donor with ovarian cancer. The source was PBMCs, collected before treatment. Written as DNA, the CDR3 is TGTGCCAGCAGCCCCAGGGGGGGGAACACCGGGGAGCTGTTTTTT. This translates into CASSPRGGNTGELFF.